This T cell receptor beta chain was recovered during a study of T cells in Graves' hyperthyroidism and ophthalmopathy. TCR beta CDR3 region amplification was performed from RNA transcripts. A first-round RT-PCR of the TCR CDR3 used the HTBI primer set. TCRdb re-called the multiplex PCR reads through MiXCR, storing one row per CDR3 protein. Of over 500,000 distinct CDR3 sequences in the sample, roughly 17% were seen once. This clonotype was observed many times. The CDR3 sequence is 11 residues long. Trimming cost V 3 bases and J 8 bases, with 7 bases left between them. The receptor was isolated from a woman aged 18 to 35 with Graves' ophthalmopathy. The gene calls are TRBV12-3 or TRBV12-4 and TRBJ1-1, with D uncertain. The sequenced sample was blood. The CDR3 region has the DNA TGTGCCAGCAGTTTTAGGCAGGAAGCTTTCTTT. It codes for CASSFRQEAFF.